This T cell receptor beta chain came from a study of regulatory T cells in long-lasting Graves disease. At least ten counts were recorded for this clonotype. Noted time point: newly diagnosed GD, antithyroid drugs for less than 3 months. Extracted RNA from PBMCs served as the source of the TCR library. With V trimmed by 4 bases and J by 7 bases, 5 bases remained unmatched. CDR1 SGHNT and CDR2 YYREEE come from the germline V gene (reference sequence). The CDR3 is 13 residues long. Through Arm-PCR of CDR3 regions and iRepertoire HTBI primers, TCR beta libraries were built. TCRdb called the multiplex PCR reads again in MiXCR, with one record for every CDR3 protein. The table has about 400,000 distinct CDR3 sequences, approximately 16% seen once. These records were also assigned to another study, of T cells in Graves' hyperthyroidism and ophthalmopathy.

This chain joins TRBV5-4 and TRBJ1-2; 9 positions agree with TRBD1. Sequenced material: peripheral blood mononuclear cells (PBMCs), taken at new diagnosis, from a patient treated with antithyroid drugs. This receptor was identified in a woman between 40 and 55 years old with Graves disease. The CDR3 DNA sequence: TGTGCCAGCAGCAAAGGGACAGGGAGTGGCTACACCTTC. Amino acid sequence: CASSKGTGSGYTF. Full variable domain (rest looked up from reference TRBV5-4 and TRBJ1-2): ETGVTQSPTHLIKTRGQQVTLRCSSQSGHNTVSWYQQALGQGPQFIFQYYREEENGRGNFPPRFSGLQFPNYSSELNVNALELDDSALYLCASSKGTGSGYTFGSGTRLTVV.